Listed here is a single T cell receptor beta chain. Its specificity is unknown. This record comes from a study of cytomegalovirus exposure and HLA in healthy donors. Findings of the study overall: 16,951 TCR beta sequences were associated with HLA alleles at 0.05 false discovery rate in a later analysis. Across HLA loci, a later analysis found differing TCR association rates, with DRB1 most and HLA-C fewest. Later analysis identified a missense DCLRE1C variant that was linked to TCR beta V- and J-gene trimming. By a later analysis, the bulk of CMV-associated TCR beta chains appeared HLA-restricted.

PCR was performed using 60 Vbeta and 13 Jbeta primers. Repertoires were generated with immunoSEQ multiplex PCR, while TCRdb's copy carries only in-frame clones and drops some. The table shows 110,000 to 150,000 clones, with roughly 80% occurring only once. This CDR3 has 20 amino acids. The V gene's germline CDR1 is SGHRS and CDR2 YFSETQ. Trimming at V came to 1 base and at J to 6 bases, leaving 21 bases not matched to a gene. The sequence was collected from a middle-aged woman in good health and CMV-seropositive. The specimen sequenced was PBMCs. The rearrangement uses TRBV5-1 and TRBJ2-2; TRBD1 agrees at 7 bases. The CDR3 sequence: CASSLLGLGGAASMSGELFF. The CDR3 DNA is TGCGCCAGCAGCTTGTTGGGATTAGGGGGCGCGGCCTCCATGTCCGGGGAGCTGTTTTTT.